This is a list of T cell receptor beta chains from one sample in a study of shared clonotypes between healthy human individuals. Repertoires were generated with immunoSEQ multiplex PCR, while TCRdb's copy carries only in-frame clones and drops some. The data hold about 1.5 million clones, with 95% to 99% observed a single time. The sample comprised naive CD4+ T cells sorted from blood. All receptors come from a man aged 30-40 years in good health. The CDR3 runs from the conserved cysteine through the conserved F or W.

V gene: TRBV27; CDR3 protein: CASKPLAGSYNEQFF
V gene: TRBV19; CDR3 protein: CASRLPGQRIEKLFF
V gene: TRBV5-1; CDR3 protein: CASSPRGGLVNEQYF
V gene: TRBV19; CDR3 protein: CASSIRGQASEQYF
V gene: TRBV18; CDR3 protein: CASSPGQGVMDNQPQHF
V gene: TRBV30; CDR3 protein: CAWSSGNRSYNEQFF
V gene: TRBV7-9; CDR3 protein: CASSLRGGSDLYEQYF
V gene: TRBV2; CDR3 protein: CASIQGTNQPQHF
V gene: TRBV6-5; CDR3 protein: CASSRTGDEQYF
V gene: TRBV7-7; CDR3 protein: CASSLRTGAEETQYF
V gene: TRBV29-1; CDR3 protein: CSVEDLQGGRYQETQYF
V gene: TRBV27; CDR3 protein: CASSYLGTGDVEQYF
V gene: TRBV5-5; CDR3 protein: CASSLGGGRASYNEQFF
V gene: TRBV2; CDR3 protein: CASSEEGQPQHF
V gene: TRBV10-3; CDR3 protein: CATGGGRSGTYEQYF
V gene: TRBV5-1; CDR3 protein: CASSSGDSPYNEQFF
V gene: TRBV6-5; CDR3 protein: CASTGLGVNEQFF
V gene: TRBV7-9; CDR3 protein: CASSSLTGGPYEQYF
V gene: TRBV15; CDR3 protein: CATSRGETGPMNTEAFF
V gene: TRBV5-1; CDR3 protein: CASMEERVGELFF
V gene: TRBV21-1; CDR3 protein: CATSGGQSGYEQYF
V gene: TRBV9; CDR3 protein: CASSVAGQSQTQYF
V gene: TRBV16; CDR3 protein: CASSHPSNQPQHF
V gene: TRBV5-1; CDR3 protein: CASSLERQGPGYTF
V gene: TRBV14; CDR3 protein: CASSQTLIGVPYNEQFF
V gene: TRBV5-1; CDR3 protein: CASSLGAGVNGYTF
V gene: TRBV18; CDR3 protein: CASFGQGGTEAFF